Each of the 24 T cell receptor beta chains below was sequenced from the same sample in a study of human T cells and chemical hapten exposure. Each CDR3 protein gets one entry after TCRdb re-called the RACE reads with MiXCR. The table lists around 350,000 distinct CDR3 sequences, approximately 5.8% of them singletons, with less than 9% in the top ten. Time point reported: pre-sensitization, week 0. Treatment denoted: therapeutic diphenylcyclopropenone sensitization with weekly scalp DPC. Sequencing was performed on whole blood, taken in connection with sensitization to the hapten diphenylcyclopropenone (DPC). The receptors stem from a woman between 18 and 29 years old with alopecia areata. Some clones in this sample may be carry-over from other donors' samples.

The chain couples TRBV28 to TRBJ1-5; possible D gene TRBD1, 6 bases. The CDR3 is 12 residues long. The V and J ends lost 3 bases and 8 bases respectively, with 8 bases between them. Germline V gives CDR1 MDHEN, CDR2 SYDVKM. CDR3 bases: TGTGCCAGCAGTTTGGACAGTAAGCCCCAGCATTTT. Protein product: CASSLDSKPQHF.

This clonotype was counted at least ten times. The DNA for the CDR3 is TGTGCCAGCAGCGACAGTTATAATTCACCCCTCCACTTT. Its translation: CASSDSYNSPLHF. This chain links TRBV3-1 with TRBJ1-6; maybe TRBD1 (5 bases). The V gene lost 5 bases and the J gene lost 4 bases, with 6 bases spanning the gap. The germline gives CDR1 LGHDT, CDR2 YNNKEL (reference sequence). This CDR3 comprises 13 residues.

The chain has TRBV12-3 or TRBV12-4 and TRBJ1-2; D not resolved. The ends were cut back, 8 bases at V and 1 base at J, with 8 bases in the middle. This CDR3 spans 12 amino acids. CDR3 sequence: CASGRSNYGYTF. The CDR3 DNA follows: TGTGCCAGCGGTCGCAGTAACTATGGCTACACCTTC.

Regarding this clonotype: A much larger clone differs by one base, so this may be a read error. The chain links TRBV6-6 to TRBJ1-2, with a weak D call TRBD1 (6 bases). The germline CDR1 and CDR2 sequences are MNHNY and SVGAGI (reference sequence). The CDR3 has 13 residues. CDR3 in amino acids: CASKPGQNYSYTF. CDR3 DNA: TGTGCCAGCAAGCCCGGACAGAACTATAGCTACACCTTC.

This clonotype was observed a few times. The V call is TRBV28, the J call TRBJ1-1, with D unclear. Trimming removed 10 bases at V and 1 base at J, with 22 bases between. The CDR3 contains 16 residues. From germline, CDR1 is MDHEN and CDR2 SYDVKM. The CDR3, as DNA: TGTGCCACCAGAATTCAAGCCCGGCAGACGAACACTGAAGCTTTCTTT. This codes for CATRIQARQTNTEAFF.

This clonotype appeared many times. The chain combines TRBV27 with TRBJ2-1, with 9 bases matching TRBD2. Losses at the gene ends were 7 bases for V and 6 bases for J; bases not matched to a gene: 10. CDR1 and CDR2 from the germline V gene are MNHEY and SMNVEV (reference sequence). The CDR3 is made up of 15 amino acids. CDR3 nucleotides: TGTGCCAGCAATCGGGGCGGGGGGGCCATCAATGAGCAGTTCTTC. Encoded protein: CASNRGGGAINEQFF.

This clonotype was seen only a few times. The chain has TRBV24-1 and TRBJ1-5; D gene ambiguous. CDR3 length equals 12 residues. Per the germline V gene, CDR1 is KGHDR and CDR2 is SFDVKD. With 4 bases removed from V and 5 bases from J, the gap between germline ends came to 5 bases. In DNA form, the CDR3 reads TGTGCCACCAGTGACCCGTATCAGCCCCAGCATTTT. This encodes CATSDPYQPQHF.

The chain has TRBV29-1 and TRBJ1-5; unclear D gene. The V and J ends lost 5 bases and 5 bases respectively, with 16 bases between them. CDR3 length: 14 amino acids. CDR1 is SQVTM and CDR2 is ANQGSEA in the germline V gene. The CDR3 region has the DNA TGCAGCGTTTTTGAAGGTCACACCGATCAGCCCCAGCATTTT. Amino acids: CSVFEGHTDQPQHF.

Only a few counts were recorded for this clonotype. The CDR3 here is CASREQGMNTEAFF. In DNA form, the CDR3 reads TGTGCCAGCAGAGAGCAGGGAATGAACACTGAAGCTTTCTTT. The V and J genes are TRBV12-3 or TRBV12-4 and TRBJ1-1; D may be TRBD1 (5 bases). The CDR3 sequence is 14 residues long. Trimming pared 6 bases from V and 0 bases from J, leaving 11 bases between.

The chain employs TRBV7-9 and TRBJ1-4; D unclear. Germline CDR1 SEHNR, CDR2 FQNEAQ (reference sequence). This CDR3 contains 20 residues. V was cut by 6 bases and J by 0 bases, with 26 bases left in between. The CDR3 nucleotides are TGTGCCAGCAGTCCCCTTGAAAAGGTTCTCCGGAGTGCAACTAATGAAAAACTGTTTTTT. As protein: CASSPLEKVLRSATNEKLFF.

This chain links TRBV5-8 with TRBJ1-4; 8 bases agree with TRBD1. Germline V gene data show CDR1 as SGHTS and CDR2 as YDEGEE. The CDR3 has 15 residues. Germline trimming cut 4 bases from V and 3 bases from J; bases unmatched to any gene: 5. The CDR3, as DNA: TGTGCCAGCAGCCCGCAGGGGGCCCCTAATGAAAAACTGTTTTTT. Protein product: CASSPQGAPNEKLFF.

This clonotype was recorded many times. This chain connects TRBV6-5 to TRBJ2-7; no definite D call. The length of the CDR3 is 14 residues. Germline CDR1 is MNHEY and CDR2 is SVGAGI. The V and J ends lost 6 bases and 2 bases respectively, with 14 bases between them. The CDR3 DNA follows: TGTGCCAGCAGCGCCCGGCGAGGTCCCTACGAGCAGTACTTC. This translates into CASSARRGPYEQYF.

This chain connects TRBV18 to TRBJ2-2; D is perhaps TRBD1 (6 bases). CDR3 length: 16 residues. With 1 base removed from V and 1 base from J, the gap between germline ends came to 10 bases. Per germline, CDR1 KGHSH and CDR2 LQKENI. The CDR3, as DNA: TGTGCCAGCTCACCACTAGAGGGACAGAACACCGGGGAGCTGTTTTTT. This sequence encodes CASSPLEGQNTGELFF.

The CDR3 DNA follows: TGTGCCAGCAGCCCTCCTAGGCGGCCTGAAAAACTGTTTTTT. Protein product: CASSPPRRPEKLFF. V usage is TRBV11-2 and J usage is TRBJ1-4; D is ambiguous. The ends were cut back, 5 bases at V and 7 bases at J, with 14 bases in the middle. The CDR3 has 14 residues. The germline V gene has CDR1 SGHAT and CDR2 FQNNGV.

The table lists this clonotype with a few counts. Here the CDR3 reads CASRISGEVNEQFF. The CDR3 DNA reads as TGTGCCAGCAGGATTAGCGGGGAGGTCAATGAGCAGTTCTTC. V usage is TRBV6-2 or TRBV6-3 and J usage is TRBJ2-1; 8 bases align to TRBD2. Trimming removed 6 bases from V and 6 bases from J; junction bases left unmatched: 7. This CDR3 is 14 amino acids long. Germline V gene sequence: CDR1 MNHEY, CDR2 SVGEGT.

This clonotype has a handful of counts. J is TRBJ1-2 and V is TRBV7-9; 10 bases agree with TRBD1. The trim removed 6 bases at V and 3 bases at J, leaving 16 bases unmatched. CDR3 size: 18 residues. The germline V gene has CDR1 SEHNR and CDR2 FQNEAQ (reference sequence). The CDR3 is CASSWRRTGGLIDYGYTF. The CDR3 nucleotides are TGTGCCAGCAGTTGGAGGAGGACAGGGGGTTTGATTGACTATGGCTACACCTTC.

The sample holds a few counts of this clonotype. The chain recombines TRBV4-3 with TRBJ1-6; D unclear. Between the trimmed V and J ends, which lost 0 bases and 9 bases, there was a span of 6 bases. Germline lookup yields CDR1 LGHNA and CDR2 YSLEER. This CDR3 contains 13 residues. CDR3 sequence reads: CASSQDLSSPLHF. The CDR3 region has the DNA TGCGCCAGCAGCCAAGATCTGTCTTCACCCCTCCACTTT.

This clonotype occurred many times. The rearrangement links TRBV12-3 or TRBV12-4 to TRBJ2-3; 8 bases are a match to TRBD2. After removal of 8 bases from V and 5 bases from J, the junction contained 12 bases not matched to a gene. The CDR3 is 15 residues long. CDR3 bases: TGTGCCAGCTCTGGCCCGCGGGGGGCCATAGATACGCAGTATTTT. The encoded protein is CASSGPRGAIDTQYF.

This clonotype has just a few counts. As DNA, the CDR3 is TGCGCCAGCAGCCAAGTTGAGGCTGACTACGAGCAGTACTTC. Protein sequence: CASSQVEADYEQYF. The chain is built from TRBV4-3 and TRBJ2-7; no clear D gene. Trimming left V 1 base short and J 3 bases short, with 10 bases between. CDR3 size: 14 residues. The V gene's germline CDR1 is LGHNA and CDR2 YSLEER.

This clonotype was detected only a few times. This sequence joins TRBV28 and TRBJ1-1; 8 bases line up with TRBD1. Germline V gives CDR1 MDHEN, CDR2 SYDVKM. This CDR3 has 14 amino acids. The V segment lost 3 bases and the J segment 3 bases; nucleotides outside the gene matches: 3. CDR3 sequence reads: CASSFGTGHTEAFF. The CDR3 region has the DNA TGTGCCAGCAGTTTTGGGACAGGCCACACTGAAGCTTTCTTT.

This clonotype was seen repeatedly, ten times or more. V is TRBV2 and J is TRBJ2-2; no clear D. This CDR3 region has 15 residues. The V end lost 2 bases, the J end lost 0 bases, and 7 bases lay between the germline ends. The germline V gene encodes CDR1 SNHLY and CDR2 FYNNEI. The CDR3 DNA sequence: TGTGCCAGCAGTGAAATGCCACCGAACACCGGGGAGCTGTTTTTT. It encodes CASSEMPPNTGELFF.

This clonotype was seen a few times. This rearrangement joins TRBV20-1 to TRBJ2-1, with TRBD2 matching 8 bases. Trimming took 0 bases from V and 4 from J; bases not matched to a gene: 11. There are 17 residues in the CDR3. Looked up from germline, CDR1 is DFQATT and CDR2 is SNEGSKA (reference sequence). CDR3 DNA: TGCAGTGCTAGAGATGGAATGCGAGCGGGGGATTACAATGAGCAGTTCTTC. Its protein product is CSARDGMRAGDYNEQFF.

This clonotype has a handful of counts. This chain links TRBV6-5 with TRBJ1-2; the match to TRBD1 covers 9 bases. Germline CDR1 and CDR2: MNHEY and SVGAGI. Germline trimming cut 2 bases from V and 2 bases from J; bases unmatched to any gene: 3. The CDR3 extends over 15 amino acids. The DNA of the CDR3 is TGTGCCAGCAGTTACGCAGGACAGGGGAACTATGGCTACACCTTC. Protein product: CASSYAGQGNYGYTF.

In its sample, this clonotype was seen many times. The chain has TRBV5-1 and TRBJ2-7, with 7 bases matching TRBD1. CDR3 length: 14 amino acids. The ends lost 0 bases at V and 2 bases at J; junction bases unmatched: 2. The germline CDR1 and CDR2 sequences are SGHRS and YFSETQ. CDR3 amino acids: CASSLDRGAYEQYF. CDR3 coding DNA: TGCGCCAGCAGCTTGGACAGGGGAGCCTACGAGCAGTACTTC.